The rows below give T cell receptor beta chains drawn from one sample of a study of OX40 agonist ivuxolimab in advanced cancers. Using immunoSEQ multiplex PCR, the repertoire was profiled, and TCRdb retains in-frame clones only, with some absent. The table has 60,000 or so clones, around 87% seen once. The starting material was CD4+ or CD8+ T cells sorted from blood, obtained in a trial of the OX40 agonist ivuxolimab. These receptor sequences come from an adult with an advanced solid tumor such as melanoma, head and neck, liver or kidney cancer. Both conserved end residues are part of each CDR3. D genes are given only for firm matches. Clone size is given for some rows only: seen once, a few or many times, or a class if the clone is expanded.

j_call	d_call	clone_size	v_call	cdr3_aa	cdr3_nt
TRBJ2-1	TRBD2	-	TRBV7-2	CASSLWSGGAFNEQFF	TGTGCCAGCAGCTTATGGAGCGGGGGGGCGTTTAATGAGCAGTTCTTC
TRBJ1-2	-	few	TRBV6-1	CASSDRVRTNYGYTF	TGTGCCAGCAGTGATAGGGTTAGAACTAACTATGGCTACACCTTC
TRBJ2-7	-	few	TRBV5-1	CASGDGVEQYF	TGCGCCAGCGGTGACGGGGTCGAGCAGTACTTC
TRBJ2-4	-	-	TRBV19	CATLSVGAKNIQYF	TGTGCCACCTTGTCCGTCGGGGCCAAAAACATTCAGTACTTC
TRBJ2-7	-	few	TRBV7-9	CASSLAARGDEQYF	TGTGCCAGCAGCTTAGCAGCCAGGGGTGACGAGCAGTACTTC
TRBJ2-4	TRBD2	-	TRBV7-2	CASSLAGGELNIQYF	TGTGCCAGCAGCTTAGCGGGAGGGGAATTAAACATTCAGTACTTC
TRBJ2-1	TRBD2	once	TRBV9	CASSVSSSGSSYNEQFF	TGTGCCAGCAGCGTATCATCTAGCGGGAGCTCCTACAATGAGCAGTTCTTC
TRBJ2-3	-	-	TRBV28	CASSSSRVRADTQYF	TGTGCCAGCAGTTCCTCTAGGGTCAGGGCAGATACGCAGTATTTT
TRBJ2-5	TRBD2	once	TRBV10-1	CASSDSAGGVETQYF	TGCGCCAGCAGTGACTCAGCGGGAGGAGTAGAGACCCAGTACTTC
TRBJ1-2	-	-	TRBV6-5	CASHGRGGYGYTF	TGTGCCAGTCATGGAAGGGGTGGCTATGGCTACACCTTC
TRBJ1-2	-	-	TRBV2	CASTYKLEYGYTF	TGTGCCAGCACTTATAAGCTCGAGTATGGCTACACCTTC
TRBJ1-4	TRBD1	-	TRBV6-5	CASSPGQEVNEKLFF	TGTGCCAGCAGTCCAGGACAGGAGGTTAATGAAAAACTGTTTTTT
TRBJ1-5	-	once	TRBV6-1	CASRQHNQPQHF	TGTGCCAGCAGACAGCACAATCAGCCCCAGCATTTT
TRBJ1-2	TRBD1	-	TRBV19	CASSMTTGAYGYTF	TGTGCCAGTAGTATGACGACAGGGGCCTATGGCTACACCTTC
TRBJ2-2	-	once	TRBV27	CASSLLALRAGELFF	TGTGCCAGCAGTCTTCTAGCCCTGCGTGCCGGGGAGCTGTTTTTT
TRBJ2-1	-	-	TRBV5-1	CASSLKRGINEQFF	TGCGCCAGCAGCTTGAAAAGAGGGATCAATGAGCAGTTCTTC
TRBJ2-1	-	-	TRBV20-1	CSAGGPGEQFF	TGCAGTGCCGGGGGGCCTGGTGAGCAGTTCTTC
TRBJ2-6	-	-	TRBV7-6	CASSLMAGANVLTF	TGTGCCAGCAGCTTAATGGCTGGGGCCAACGTCCTGACTTTC
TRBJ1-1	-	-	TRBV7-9	CASSLANPLNTEAFF	TGTGCCAGCAGCTTAGCGAACCCCTTGAACACTGAAGCTTTCTTT
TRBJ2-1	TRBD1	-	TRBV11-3	CASSLGGDRANEQFF	TGTGCCAGCAGCTTAGGGGGGGACAGGGCCAATGAGCAGTTCTTC
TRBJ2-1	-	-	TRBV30	CAWSSPVRGNEQFF	TGTGCCTGGAGTTCCCCGGTCAGAGGGAATGAGCAGTTCTTC
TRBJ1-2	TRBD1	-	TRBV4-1	CASSQPTGDPLGGYTF	TGCGCCAGCAGCCAGCCTACAGGGGACCCGCTGGGAGGCTACACCTTC
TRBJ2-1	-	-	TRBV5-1	CASSLGGVSSYNEQFF	TGCGCCAGCAGCTTGGGGGGAGTCAGCTCCTACAATGAGCAGTTCTTC
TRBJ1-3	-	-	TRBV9	CASSPSSGNTIYF	TGTGCCAGCAGTCCGAGCTCTGGAAACACCATATATTTT
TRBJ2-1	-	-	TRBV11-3	CASSLRAGYNEQFF	TGTGCCAGCAGCTTAAGGGCAGGTTACAATGAGCAGTTCTTC
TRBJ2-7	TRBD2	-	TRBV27	CASSLSPAGGYEQYF	TGTGCCAGCAGTTTATCGCCAGCGGGAGGCTACGAGCAGTACTTC
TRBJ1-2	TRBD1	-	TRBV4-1	CASSQMDRDSYTTNYGYTF	TGCGCCAGCAGCCAGATGGACCGGGACAGTTATACCACTAACTATGGCTACACCTTC
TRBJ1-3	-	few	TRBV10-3	CAISEPTGRGNTIYF	TGTGCCATCAGTGAGCCTACAGGGCGTGGAAACACCATATATTTT
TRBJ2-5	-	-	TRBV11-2	CASSVLETQYF	TGTGCCAGCAGCGTGCTGGAGACCCAGTACTTC
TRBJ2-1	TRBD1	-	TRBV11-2	CASSFITGGVGNEQFF	TGTGCCAGCAGCTTCATAACAGGGGGCGTGGGCAATGAGCAGTTCTTC
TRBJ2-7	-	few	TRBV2	CASKVPIQGYEQYF	TGTGCCAGCAAAGTCCCGATTCAGGGGTACGAGCAGTACTTC
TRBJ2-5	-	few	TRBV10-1	CASSEGPRETQYF	TGCGCCAGCAGTGAGGGTCCCCGGGAGACCCAGTACTTC
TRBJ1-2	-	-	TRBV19	CASRVGGGGYTF	TGTGCCAGTAGAGTCGGGGGAGGTGGCTACACCTTC
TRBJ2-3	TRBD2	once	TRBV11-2	CASSSRLAGEGHDTQYF	TGTGCCAGCAGTTCCCGACTAGCGGGAGAGGGGCACGATACGCAGTATTTT
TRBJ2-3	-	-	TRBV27	CASSPLEGGADTQYF	TGTGCCAGCAGTCCGCTGGAGGGTGGCGCAGATACGCAGTATTTT
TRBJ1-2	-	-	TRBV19	CASSISRDNYGYTF	TGTGCCAGTAGTATTAGTCGGGACAACTATGGCTACACCTTC
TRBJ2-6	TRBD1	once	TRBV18	CASSPTGGGANVLTF	TGTGCCAGCTCACCGACAGGGGGTGGGGCCAACGTCCTGACTTTC
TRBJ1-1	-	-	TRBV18	CASSAGTNTEAFF	TGTGCCAGCTCAGCTGGGACTAACACTGAAGCTTTCTTT
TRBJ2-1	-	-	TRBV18	CASSPPSTYLSYNEQFF	TGTGCCAGCTCACCACCGTCAACGTACCTCTCCTACAATGAGCAGTTCTTC
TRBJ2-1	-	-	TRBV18	CASSPTRGHNEQFF	TGTGCCAGCTCACCAACGAGGGGCCACAATGAGCAGTTCTTC
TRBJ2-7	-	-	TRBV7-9	CASSIEDQHSYEQYF	TGTGCCAGCAGCATAGAAGACCAGCACTCCTACGAGCAGTACTTC
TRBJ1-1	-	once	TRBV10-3	CAISAQGLNTEAFF	TGTGCCATCAGTGCTCAGGGATTGAACACTGAAGCTTTCTTT
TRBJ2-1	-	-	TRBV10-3	CATSRGGNEQFF	TGTGCCACCTCGAGGGGGGGCAATGAGCAGTTCTTC
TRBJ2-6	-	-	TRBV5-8	CASSIGGAGANVLTF	TGTGCCAGCAGCATAGGGGGGGCAGGGGCCAACGTCCTGACTTTC
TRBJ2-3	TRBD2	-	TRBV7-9	CASSYPRGTTASQYF	TGTGCCAGCAGCTACCCCCGGGGGACTACCGCTTCACAGTATTTT
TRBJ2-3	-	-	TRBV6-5	CASSYLATTDTQYF	TGTGCCAGCAGTTACCTTGCAACCACAGATACGCAGTATTTT
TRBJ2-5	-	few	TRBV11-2	CASSLVPGRETQYF	TGTGCCAGCAGCTTAGTGCCAGGGCGGGAGACCCAGTACTTC
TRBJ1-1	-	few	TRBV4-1	CASSQDVTAEAFF	TGCGCCAGCAGCCAAGATGTCACGGCTGAAGCTTTCTTT
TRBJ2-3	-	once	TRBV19	CASSMGQGTDTQYF	TGTGCCAGTAGTATGGGTCAGGGCACAGATACGCAGTATTTT
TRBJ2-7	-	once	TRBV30	CAWSVDTGIYEQYF	TGTGCCTGGAGTGTGGATACGGGGATCTACGAGCAGTACTTC
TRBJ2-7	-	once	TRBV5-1	CASSLALGGSYEQYF	TGCGCCAGCAGCTTGGCTCTGGGGGGCTCCTACGAGCAGTACTTC
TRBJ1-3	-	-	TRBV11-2	CASSFQVHSSGNTIYF	TGTGCCAGCAGCTTCCAGGTACACAGCTCTGGAAACACCATATATTTT
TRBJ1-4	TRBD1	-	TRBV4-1	CASSLLWLTGANEKLFF	TGCGCCAGCAGCCTGCTATGGCTGACAGGGGCTAATGAAAAACTGTTTTTT
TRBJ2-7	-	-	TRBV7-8	CASSLGRTDYEQYF	TGTGCCAGCAGCTTAGGTAGGACAGACTACGAGCAGTACTTC
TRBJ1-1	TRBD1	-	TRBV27	CASSSYDRVTEAFF	TGTGCCAGCAGTTCCTATGACAGGGTGACTGAAGCTTTCTTT